Following are 24 T cell receptor beta chains from one sample sequenced in a study of T cells in Graves' hyperthyroidism and ophthalmopathy. TCR beta CDR3 regions were amplified from RNA transcripts. When the TCR CDR3 underwent first-round RT-PCR, the HTBI primer set was used. Each CDR3 protein gets one entry after TCRdb re-called the multiplex PCR reads with MiXCR. The sample carries about 590,000 distinct CDR3 sequences, approximately 15% recorded once. The specimen was blood. These receptors all stem from a woman between 18 and 29 years old with Graves' ophthalmopathy.

The chain carries TRBV20-1 and TRBJ1-5; tentatively, D is TRBD1 (5 bases). V lost 4 bases and J lost 5, with 12 bases in between. The CDR3 is 13 residues long. Germline V gene sequence: CDR1 DFQATT, CDR2 SNEGSKA (reference sequence). The CDR3 bases are TGCAGTGCTAAAGGGGAGAGGGATCAGCCCCAGCATTTT. Its translation is CSAKGERDQPQHF.

In the case of this clonotype: A much larger clone is a single base away; this may be a read error. The chain is built from TRBV7-7 and TRBJ2-5; D gene ambiguous. Germline CDR1 reads SSHAT; CDR2 reads FNYEAQ (reference sequence). The CDR3 extends over 14 amino acids. CDR3 nucleotides: TGTGTTAGCAGCTTAGATGGTACCCTTGAGACCCAGTACTTC. It translates to CVSSLDGTLETQYF.

This clonotype was picked up many times. V usage is TRBV20-1 and J usage is TRBJ1-1; 10 nucleotides line up with TRBD1. The CDR3 covers 17 residues. V was pared by 1 base and J by 2 bases, with 10 bases of the junction left unmatched. Per the germline V gene, CDR1 is DFQATT and CDR2 is SNEGSKA (reference sequence). CDR3: CSARVIGTGAGNTEAFF. The CDR3 DNA sequence: TGCAGTGCTAGAGTCATCGGGACAGGGGCGGGAAACACTGAAGCTTTCTTT.

This clonotype was detected once. This chain links TRBV7-2 with TRBJ2-7; TRBD2 matches 13 bases. Germline V lookup: CDR1 SGHTA, CDR2 FQGNSA. V dropped 8 bases and J dropped 2; count of bases not matched to a gene: 9. The CDR3 spans 16 residues. CDR3 coding DNA: TGTGCCAGCGATCAGGGGGGGACTAGCGGGACCTACGAGCAGTACTTC. It codes for CASDQGGTSGTYEQYF. The full variable domain, its missing parts supplied by reference TRBV7-2 and TRBJ2-7, is GAGVSQSPSNKVTEKGKDVELRCDPISGHTALYWYRQSLGQGLEFLIYFQGNSAPDKSGLPSDRFSAERTGGSVSTLTIQRTQQEDSAVYLCASDQGGTSGTYEQYFGPGTRLTVT.

This clonotype was seen ten or more times. The chain has TRBV18 and TRBJ2-1; D tentatively fits TRBD1 or TRBD2 (6 bases each). Trimming removed 6 bases from V and 12 bases from J, with 18 bases in between. The CDR3 is 13 amino acids. Germline V gene data show CDR1 as KGHSH and CDR2 as LQKENI. The CDR3 coding sequence is TGTGCCAGCTCGCCAAAGGGGGGCCTGGGGCAGTTCTTC. This gives the protein CASSPKGGLGQFF.

This clonotype was picked up a small number of times. V usage is TRBV29-1 and J usage is TRBJ2-5; either TRBD1 or TRBD2 may supply D (5 bases each). CDR1 is SQVTM, CDR2 ANQGSEA, per germline. Trimming stripped 8 bases from V and 7 bases from J, with 17 bases between. The CDR3 spans 12 residues. This CDR3 is CSFPRELGTQYF. DNA of the CDR3: TGCAGCTTCCCCAGGGAGTTGGGGACCCAGTACTTC.

The sample holds many counts of this clonotype. The J gene is TRBJ2-2, the V gene TRBV5-6, with no clear D. The CDR3 consists of 12 residues. Trimming removed 3 bases at V and 3 bases at J, with 3 bases between. Germline V gene lookup returns CDR1 SGHDT and CDR2 YYEEEE. The CDR3 nucleotides read TGTGCCAGCAGCTGGGACACCGGGGAGCTGTTTTTT. Protein sequence: CASSWDTGELFF.

The sample holds many counts of this clonotype. The chain joins TRBV5-1 to TRBJ1-1; D might be TRBD1 (6 bases). V lost 0 bases and J 1 base, leaving 7 bases between the germline ends. CDR1 and CDR2 (germline): SGHRS, YFSETQ. This CDR3 spans 14 amino acids. The CDR3 loop is CASSLADRNTEAFF. CDR3 nucleotides: TGCGCCAGCAGCTTGGCGGACAGGAACACTGAAGCTTTCTTT.

In its sample, this clonotype was seen many times. This sequence joins TRBV12-3 or TRBV12-4 and TRBJ1-1, with D perhaps matching TRBD1 (6 bases). V was clipped by 6 bases and J by 2 bases, with 13 bases between them. The CDR3 sequence is 14 residues long. CDR3: CASSATGINTEAFF. CDR3 DNA: TGTGCCAGCAGCGCCACAGGGATCAACACTGAAGCTTTCTTT.

This chain links TRBV4-3 with TRBJ2-1, with TRBD2 matching over 14 bases. V shed 4 bases, J shed 8 bases, and the junction held 4 bases outside the gene matches. Germline CDR1 and CDR2: LGHNA and YSLEER. This CDR3 is 15 amino acids long. This chain's CDR3 is CASSPTSGRGYEQFF. The CDR3 DNA reads TGCGCCAGCAGCCCGACTAGCGGGAGGGGCTATGAGCAGTTCTTC.

This clonotype has at least ten counts. The chain is built from TRBV7-8 and TRBJ2-7; 10 bases fit TRBD2. The CDR3 contains 14 residues. The V segment lost 2 bases and the J segment 7 bases; nucleotides outside the gene matches: 5. Germline loops: CDR1 SGHVS, CDR2 FQNEAQ. The CDR3 region has the DNA TGTGCCAGCAGCTTATTTACTAGCGGGACAGAGCAGTACTTC. Translated, it gives CASSLFTSGTEQYF.

The chain has TRBV5-1 and TRBJ1-5; D possibly corresponds to TRBD1 (5 bases). CDR1 SGHRS and CDR2 YFSETQ come from the germline V gene. V lost 4 bases, J lost 2 bases, and 10 bases lay in between. CDR3 length equals 14 residues. CDR3 bases: TGCGCCAGCAGCGCTGACAGTTGCAATCAGCCCCAGCATTTT. It specifies CASSADSCNQPQHF.

The chain recombines TRBV9 with TRBJ1-3, with no clear D. The germline gives CDR1 SGDLS, CDR2 YYNGEE. This CDR3 has 14 residues. The V end was cut by 4 bases, the J end by 0 bases, with 8 bases between. CDR3: CASSSPVSGNTIYF. For the CDR3, the DNA is TGTGCCAGCAGCTCGCCCGTCTCTGGAAACACCATATATTTT.

This clonotype occurred many times. The genes are TRBV6-1 and TRBJ1-1, with D tentatively TRBD1 (5 bases). CDR1 MNHNS and CDR2 SASEGT come from the germline V gene. V gave up 1 base and J gave up 4 bases, with 13 bases separating them. This CDR3 has 15 residues. This chain's CDR3 is CASSEVRGRGTEAFF. The CDR3 DNA reads as TGTGCCAGCAGTGAAGTGAGGGGTAGAGGCACTGAAGCTTTCTTT.

This clonotype has more than one count but fewer than ten. The genes are TRBV7-9 and TRBJ1-2, with D unclear. This CDR3 is built from 13 residues. CDR1 is SEHNR, CDR2 FQNEAQ, per germline (reference sequence). The germline V and J ends were trimmed by 5 bases and 6 bases, with 13 bases remaining between them. CDR3 bases: TGTGCCAGCAGCCCCAGGAGCCGTGATGGCTACACCTTC. Protein sequence: CASSPRSRDGYTF.

V gene TRBV5-5 combines with J gene TRBJ2-2; 10 bases match TRBD1. Germline lookup yields CDR1 SGHKS and CDR2 YYEKEE (reference sequence). The CDR3 covers 16 residues. The V gene end was trimmed by 4 bases and the J gene end by 4 bases; junction bases not matched to a gene: 7. The CDR3 reads CASSLTGGAGTGELFF. DNA for the CDR3: TGTGCCAGCAGCCTGACAGGGGGCGCTGGCACCGGGGAGCTGTTTTTT. The full variable domain, its missing parts supplied by reference TRBV5-5 and TRBJ2-2, is DAGVTQSPTHLIKTRGQQVTLRCSPISGHKSVSWYQQVLGQGPQFIFQYYEKEERGRGNFPDRFSARQFPNYSSELNVNALLLGDSALYLCASSLTGGAGTGELFFGEGSRLTVL.

The J gene is TRBJ2-7, the V gene TRBV28; either TRBD1 or TRBD2 may supply D (10 bases each). This CDR3 region has 18 residues. The germline gives CDR1 MDHEN, CDR2 SYDVKM. Trimming left V 6 bases short and J 2 bases short, with 26 bases between. In nucleotides, the CDR3 is TGTGCCAGCAGCCCGACAGGGGGCAGCGGGAGGGCCCCCTACGAGCAGTACTTC. It encodes CASSPTGGSGRAPYEQYF. Full variable domain (rest looked up from reference TRBV28 and TRBJ2-7): DVKVTQSSRYLVKRTGEKVFLECVQDMDHENMFWYRQDPGLGLRLIYFSYDVKMKEKGDIPEGYSVSREKKERFSLILESASTNQTSMYLCASSPTGGSGRAPYEQYFGPGTRLTVT.

This clonotype was picked up many times. The chain recombines TRBV3-1 with TRBJ1-6, with 10 bases identical to TRBD1. Germline-derived CDR1 and CDR2 are LGHDT and YNNKEL (reference sequence). This CDR3 spans 16 amino acids. Trimming took 4 bases from V and 6 from J; bases not matched to a gene: 6. In nucleotides, the CDR3 is TGTGCCAGCAGCCCCTCCGGGACAGGGGCTAATTCACCCCTCCACTTT. Translation: CASSPSGTGANSPLHF.

With regard to this clonotype: Mismatch with germline at one junction end may stem from a read error. The gene calls are TRBV7-2 and TRBJ2-7; D possibly corresponds to TRBD2 (6 bases). The length of the CDR3 is 14 residues. The germline V gene has CDR1 SGHTA and CDR2 FQGNSA. DNA of the CDR3: TGCGCCAGCAGCCGCGGGACCCACTCCTACGAGCAGTACTTC. Protein: CASSRGTHSYEQYF.

V usage is TRBV12-5 and J usage is TRBJ1-2; D is unresolved. The CDR3 is 14 amino acids. V gave up 0 bases and J gave up 6 bases, with 11 bases separating them. Germline-derived CDR1 and CDR2 are LGHNT and FRNRAP. The DNA for the CDR3 is TGTGCTAGTGGTTTGGTCCCCGCGGGGAATGGCTACACCTTC. This codes for CASGLVPAGNGYTF.

This clonotype was counted ten times or more. The V gene is TRBV18, the J gene TRBJ2-7; no clear D gene. Germline values: CDR1 KGHSH, CDR2 LQKENI. Trimming pared 3 bases from V and 2 bases from J, leaving 5 bases between. The CDR3 covers 12 residues. CDR3 DNA: TGTGCCAGCTCACCTAACCCCTACGAGCAGTACTTC. It codes for CASSPNPYEQYF.

This clonotype showed up many times. The gene calls are TRBV12-3 or TRBV12-4 and TRBJ2-1; the D is unclear. This CDR3 region has 11 residues. V was clipped by 5 bases and J by 9 bases, with 8 bases between them. The CDR3 spells CASSVGVEQFF. CDR3 sequence (DNA): TGTGCCAGCAGTGTTGGCGTTGAGCAGTTCTTC.

This clonotype occurred a few times. The chain carries TRBV4-3 and TRBJ2-1; 14 bases agree with TRBD2. V trimming: 3 bases; J trimming: 4 bases; junction bases outside the gene matches: 2. The CDR3 length is 16 residues. Germline V gene data show CDR1 as LGHNA and CDR2 as YSLEER. The CDR3 coding sequence is TGCGCCAGCAGCCACGGACTAGCGGGGGGATACAATGAGCAGTTCTTC. Protein: CASSHGLAGGYNEQFF.

This clonotype was counted a few times. The chain links TRBV5-8 to TRBJ1-1; 7 bases line up with TRBD1. Germline CDR1 and CDR2: SGHTS and YDEGEE. V trimming: 4 bases; J trimming: 0 bases; junction bases outside the gene matches: 6. The CDR3 is made up of 15 amino acids. CDR3: CASSPVTGLNTEAFF. The CDR3 nucleotides are TGTGCCAGCAGCCCTGTGACAGGGTTGAACACTGAAGCTTTCTTT.